These 19 T cell receptor beta chains originate from one sample sequenced in a study of T cell repertoires in cytomegalovirus infection. MiXCR, run by TCRdb on the reads, gives a single entry per CDR3 protein. The repertoire includes 200,000 to 300,000 distinct CDR3 sequences, approximately 7% of them detected once, and under 7.5% sits in the top ten. Specimen: PBMCs. These receptor sequences come from a human donor in good health (CMV status not recorded). Some clones in this sample may be carry-over from other donors' samples.

This clonotype was counted at least ten times. This chain uses TRBV5-4 with TRBJ2-6, with D unresolved. Germline V gene data show CDR1 as SGHNT and CDR2 as YYREEE (reference sequence). V lost 2 bases and J lost 0, with 6 bases in between. The CDR3 consists of 15 residues. CDR3 residues: CASSLMDSGANVLTF. The CDR3 DNA sequence: TGTGCCAGCAGCTTAATGGACTCTGGGGCCAACGTCCTGACTTTC. Supplemented by reference TRBV5-4 and TRBJ2-6, the full variable domain reads ETGVTQSPTHLIKTRGQQVTLRCSSQSGHNTVSWYQQALGQGPQFIFQYYREEENGRGNFPPRFSGLQFPNYSSELNVNALELDDSALYLCASSLMDSGANVLTFGAGSRLTVL.

This clonotype appeared many times. The rearrangement links TRBV7-6 to TRBJ2-3, with 9 positions matching TRBD1. The CDR3 is 17 residues long. J was trimmed by 0 bases and V by 2 bases; bases with no gene match: 6. Germline loops: CDR1 SGHVS, CDR2 FNYEAQ. The CDR3, as DNA: TGTGCCAGCAGCTTACGGACAGGGGCGGTAAGCACAGATACGCAGTATTTT. Residues: CASSLRTGAVSTDTQYF.

This sequence joins TRBV30 and TRBJ1-1, with TRBD1 identical over 9 bases. V was clipped by 2 bases and J by 3 bases; unmatched bases: 4. CDR3 size: 14 residues. Germline CDR1 reads GTSNPN; CDR2 reads SVGIG (reference sequence). The DNA of the CDR3 is TGTGCCTGGAGTTTCGGGACAGGGTACACTGAAGCTTTCTTT. It specifies CAWSFGTGYTEAFF.

This clonotype has a count of ten or more. The rearrangement uses TRBV7-2 and TRBJ1-5; possibly TRBD1 for D (6 bases). The CDR3 contains 14 residues. CDR1 SGHTA and CDR2 FQGNSA come from the germline V gene. V gave up 0 bases and J gave up 7 bases, with 10 bases separating them. CDR3 in amino acids: CASSLARGNQPQHF. The CDR3, as DNA: TGTGCCAGCAGCTTAGCGAGGGGGAACCAGCCCCAGCATTTT.

The chain employs TRBV28 and TRBJ2-7, with D perhaps matching TRBD1 (5 bases). Germline V gene sequence: CDR1 MDHEN, CDR2 SYDVKM. V lost 7 bases, J lost 0 bases, and 13 bases lay in between. The CDR3 has 14 residues. This chain's CDR3 is CASTRTPFSYEQYF. In DNA, the CDR3 is TGTGCCAGCACCCGGACACCTTTCTCCTACGAGCAGTACTTC.

In this sample, this clonotype turned up a few times. The CDR3 nucleotides read TGTGCCAGCAGTCCCTGGGACAGCTTGAACACTGAAGCTTTCTTT. Its translation is CASSPWDSLNTEAFF. V is TRBV28 and J is TRBJ1-1, with 7 bases that match TRBD1. The germline CDR1 and CDR2 sequences are MDHEN and SYDVKM. V lost 5 bases to trimming and J lost 0 bases; unmatched junction nucleotides: 6. This CDR3 is 15 amino acids long.

In this sample, this clonotype turned up a few times. The rearrangement joins TRBV6-2 or TRBV6-3 to TRBJ2-1; D gene uncertain. This CDR3 comprises 14 residues. Trimming removed 6 bases at V and 2 bases at J, with 11 bases between. Germline lookup yields CDR1 MNHEY and CDR2 SVGEGT. The CDR3 DNA reads TGTGCCAGCAGCGCCCCTGGGACCTACAATGAGCAGTTCTTC. Residues: CASSAPGTYNEQFF.

This clonotype was counted ten times or more. The CDR3 nucleotides read TGCAGTGCTAGAGAGGCGGGGCGGTTAACTATCTATGGCTACACCTTC. Translating gives CSAREAGRLTIYGYTF. The rearrangement joins TRBV20-1 to TRBJ1-2; tentative D call: TRBD1 (5 bases). V dropped 0 bases and J dropped 4 bases, with 18 bases sitting between them. CDR3 size: 16 residues. CDR1 and CDR2 (germline): DFQATT, SNEGSKA (reference sequence).

The rearrangement links TRBV20-1 to TRBJ1-1; D is ambiguous. CDR3 length: 14 residues. V lost 5 bases and J 4 bases, leaving 17 bases between the germline ends. Germline-derived CDR1 and CDR2 are DFQATT and SNEGSKA (reference sequence). The CDR3 region is CSALIPGGGTEAFF. Here the CDR3 DNA reads TGCAGTGCTCTGATCCCTGGCGGTGGCACTGAAGCTTTCTTT.

This clonotype has a handful of counts. The chain recombines TRBV10-1 with TRBJ2-1, with TRBD2 identical over 8 bases. The CDR3 contains 15 residues. V was pared by 0 bases and J by 4 bases, with 2 bases of the junction left unmatched. The germline V gene has CDR1 WNHNN and CDR2 SYGVQD (reference sequence). CDR3 loop: CASSESRGGYNEQFF. The CDR3 DNA reads TGCGCCAGCAGTGAGTCCCGGGGGGGGTACAATGAGCAGTTCTTC.

This clonotype has at least ten counts. This chain joins TRBV7-6 and TRBJ2-1; the match to TRBD2 covers 10 bases. This CDR3 spans 17 amino acids. The V gene end was trimmed by 1 base and the J gene end by 4 bases; junction bases not matched to a gene: 7. The germline V gene has CDR1 SGHVS and CDR2 FNYEAQ. The CDR3 bases are TGTGCCAGCAGCTTAGACCCCCCTAGCGGGGGTTACAATGAGCAGTTCTTC. Protein product: CASSLDPPSGGYNEQFF.

This clonotype was recorded at least ten times. CDR3 coding DNA: TGCAGTGCTAGAGATCCGGGGAGCACCGGGGAGCTGTTTTTT. Amino acids: CSARDPGSTGELFF. This chain uses TRBV20-1 with TRBJ2-2; a possible D gene is TRBD2 (5 bases). CDR3 length: 14 residues. With 0 bases removed from V and 4 bases from J, the gap between germline ends came to 9 bases. Germline V CDR1 and CDR2: DFQATT, SNEGSKA (reference sequence).

At least ten counts were recorded for this clonotype. The chain joins TRBV27 to TRBJ2-3; D is possibly TRBD2 (7 bases). Trimming shortened V by 5 bases and J by 2 bases, and 14 bases separated the two germline ends. The CDR3 contains 15 residues. Germline-derived CDR1 and CDR2 are MNHEY and SMNVEV (reference sequence). The CDR3 sequence: CASSTRGGPTDTQYF. The CDR3 DNA follows: TGTGCCAGCAGTACCAGGGGAGGGCCCACAGATACGCAGTATTTT.

This clonotype was counted ten times or more. The chain uses TRBV12-3 or TRBV12-4 and TRBJ1-1; D is unclear. V dropped 5 bases and J dropped 0 bases, with 13 bases sitting between them. The CDR3 is 15 residues long. The CDR3, as DNA: TGTGCCAGCAGTGGCCGCGACAACATGAACACTGAAGCTTTCTTT. It is translated as CASSGRDNMNTEAFF.

This clonotype came up many times. The CDR3 DNA sequence: TGTGCCAGCAGCTTATACCGCGGCCAAGAGACCCAGTACTTC. Its translation: CASSLYRGQETQYF. V is TRBV7-2 and J is TRBJ2-5; D remains unclear. From germline, CDR1 is SGHTA and CDR2 FQGNSA. The V and J ends lost 2 bases and 1 base respectively, with 8 bases between them. The CDR3 contains 14 residues.

This chain links TRBV6-5 with TRBJ2-6; D not resolved. Per germline, CDR1 MNHEY and CDR2 SVGAGI. Trimming removed 3 bases from V and 0 bases from J, with 15 bases in between. This CDR3 comprises 18 residues. For the CDR3, the DNA is TGTGCCAGCAGTTATCAAGGACCCTCCCTCTCTGGGGCCAACGTCCTGACTTTC. It specifies CASSYQGPSLSGANVLTF.

This clonotype has ten or more counts. The rearrangement joins TRBV11-3 to TRBJ1-6, with D unclear. V lost 4 bases and J 4 bases, leaving 14 bases between the germline ends. The CDR3 is made up of 16 amino acids. Germline V lookup: CDR1 SGHNT, CDR2 YENEEA. This chain's CDR3 is CASSSPPDGYNSPLHF. The CDR3 DNA is TGTGCCAGCAGCTCCCCCCCAGACGGTTATAATTCACCCCTCCACTTT.

This clonotype was seen ten or more times. The chain carries TRBV6-4 and TRBJ2-2; D is uncertain. The CDR3 consists of 13 residues. Deletions cut 0 bases from V and 4 bases from J, with 3 bases between. CDR1 MRHNA and CDR2 SNTAGT come from the germline V gene. The CDR3 sequence: CASSDSGTGELFF. CDR3 nucleotide sequence: TGTGCCAGCAGTGACTCGGGCACCGGGGAGCTGTTTTTT.

This clonotype came up a few times. The CDR3 here is CSAEDYDTEAFF. The CDR3 coding sequence is TGCAGTGCTGAGGATTATGACACTGAAGCTTTCTTT. The V call is TRBV20-1, the J call TRBJ1-1; the D is unclear. Trimming shortened V by 5 bases and J by 3 bases, and 10 bases separated the two germline ends. Germline V gene lookup returns CDR1 DFQATT and CDR2 SNEGSKA (reference sequence). The CDR3 spans 12 residues.